Following are 8 T cell receptor beta chains from one sample sequenced in a study of vaccination and CD4 T cells after COVID-19. Sample treatment: approximately nine-day PBMC culture with coronavirus spike peptide pools or control peptides (ViraFEST assay). Oncomine TCR Beta short-read sequencing was applied to DNA from cultured CD4+ T cells. TCRdb re-called the PCR reads through MiXCR, storing one row per CDR3 protein. The sample yields approximately 11,000 distinct CDR3 sequences, approximately 65% seen once. No cognate antigen is known for these TCRs. Sequenced here: CD4+ T cells from blood, cultured in vitro, sampled before SARS-CoV-2 vaccination. Receptor source: a human donor who had recovered from COVID-19.

This clonotype was detected only a few times. The chain is built from TRBV18 and TRBJ1-1; no definite D call. Germline V CDR1 and CDR2: KGHSH, LQKENI. The V end lost 3 bases, the J end lost 4 bases, and 12 bases lay between the germline ends. The CDR3 spans 14 residues. The DNA of the CDR3 is TGTGCCAGCTCACCCACGGCCGGCGTCACTGAAGCTTTCTTT. It yields the protein CASSPTAGVTEAFF.

This CDR3 reads CASSPPGTGGINIQYF. The CDR3 DNA reads TGTGCCAGCAGTCCCCCGGGGACAGGTGGAATAAACATTCAGTACTTC. The V gene is TRBV27, the J gene TRBJ2-4; 8 bases agree with TRBD1. This CDR3 region has 16 residues. Germline loops: CDR1 MNHEY, CDR2 SMNVEV (reference sequence). Trimming removed 5 bases from V and 6 bases from J; junction bases left unmatched: 12.

The chain combines TRBV6-1 with TRBJ2-5; D is possibly TRBD1 or TRBD2 (5 bases each). The CDR3 sequence is 15 residues long. V was clipped by 4 bases and J by 5 bases, with 17 bases between them. Germline lookup yields CDR1 MNHNS and CDR2 SASEGT. The CDR3, as DNA: TGTGCCAGCAGTGTGGGCAGGGAGCCGGTGGAGACCCAGTACTTC. Translation: CASSVGREPVETQYF.

Sample share makes this clonotype hyperexpanded. This sequence joins TRBV20-1 and TRBJ1-6, with D maybe TRBD1 (6 bases). The ends were cut back, 0 bases at V and 9 bases at J, with 15 bases in the middle. This CDR3 contains 15 residues. Germline lookup yields CDR1 DFQATT and CDR2 SNEGSKA (reference sequence). DNA for the CDR3: TGCAGTGCTAGAGAGGGGGGGCCGACCGGTTCACCCCTCCACTTT. This translates into CSAREGGPTGSPLHF.

The chain uses TRBV20-1 and TRBJ1-6; weak D call: TRBD1 (6 bases). Germline CDR1 is DFQATT and CDR2 is SNEGSKA (reference sequence). V was shortened by 2 bases and J by 9 bases, with 14 bases between the two germline ends. The CDR3 loop spans 14 amino acids. The chain's CDR3 is CSARMSGASSPLHF. CDR3 bases: TGCAGTGCTAGAATGTCGGGGGCCAGTTCACCCCTCCACTTT.

This clonotype appeared a few times. The gene calls are TRBV19 and TRBJ2-7; D remains ambiguous. V lost 1 base and J lost 3, with 7 bases in between. Germline V CDR1 and CDR2: LNHDA, SQIVND (reference sequence). The CDR3 sequence is 13 residues long. This CDR3 is CASSIVNGYEQYF. In nucleotides, the CDR3 is TGTGCCAGTAGTATAGTGAATGGCTACGAGCAGTACTTC.

V is TRBV28 and J is TRBJ2-7, with D maybe TRBD2 (5 bases). CDR1 is MDHEN and CDR2 is SYDVKM in the germline V gene. Deletions cut 4 bases from V and 5 bases from J, with 12 bases between. The CDR3 totals 13 residues. The CDR3 is CASSSYTRDEQYF. The DNA of the CDR3 is TGTGCCAGCAGTTCCTATACTAGAGACGAGCAGTACTTC.

The V gene is TRBV28, the J gene TRBJ1-1; 9 bases align to TRBD1. Germline CDR1 MDHEN, CDR2 SYDVKM. The CDR3 has 13 amino acids. V was pared by 6 bases and J by 12 bases, with 11 bases of the junction left unmatched. The CDR3 sequence: CASRVLTGGVPFF. The DNA of the CDR3 is TGTGCCAGCAGGGTCCTGACAGGGGGAGTTCCTTTCTTT.